This TCR beta chain is from a study of cytomegalovirus exposure and HLA in healthy donors. Broader study findings: Testing in vitro showed three CMV-associated chains specific for CMV antigens.

The PCR ran on 60 Vbeta and 13 Jbeta primers. Here immunoSEQ multiplex PCR was the method, and the copy in TCRdb shows in-frame clones only, minus some. The repertoire holds 150,000 to 200,000 clones, with around 78% as singletons. The CDR3 contains 14 residues. Germline-derived CDR1 and CDR2 are SGHDT and YYEEEE. With 2 bases removed from V and 10 bases from J, the gap between germline ends came to 13 bases. With respect to this clone: Its antigen is currently unknown.

The rearrangement uses TRBV5-6 and TRBJ1-6, with a possible D match to TRBD1 (6 bases). Material: PBMCs. This clonotype was obtained from a man in his forties in good health and CMV-seronegative. The CDR3 sequence is CASSLDGGNSPLHF. The CDR3 bases are TGTGCCAGCAGCTTAGATGGGGGCAACTCACCCCTCCACTTT.